Below, 15 T cell receptor beta chains from the same sample are listed, as sequenced in a study of T cell repertoires in cytomegalovirus infection. One entry per CDR3 protein, called by TCRdb with MiXCR from the reads. The top ten hold 13% of the sample, which has about 310,000 distinct CDR3 sequences, about 25% seen once. These receptors lack a known antigen. Sequenced here: cultured PBMCs, sampled from culture after CMV antigen stimulation. The source of these receptors is a human donor in good health (CMV status not recorded). Some clones in this sample may be carry-over from other donors' samples.

The V and J genes are TRBV5-4 and TRBJ2-5, with 10 bases fitting TRBD2. Germline CDR1 reads SGHNT; CDR2 reads YYREEE (reference sequence). The CDR3 sequence is 12 residues long. The CDR3 sequence is CATLAGAETQYF. DNA of the CDR3: TGTGCTACCCTAGCGGGAGCAGAGACCCAGTACTTC.

This clonotype was seen at least ten times. This chain joins TRBV7-9 and TRBJ2-1; 8 bases agree with TRBD2. With 5 bases clipped from V and 9 bases from J, the junction kept 12 bases outside the gene matches. This CDR3 is built from 15 residues. Germline lookup yields CDR1 SEHNR and CDR2 FQNEAQ (reference sequence). CDR3 sequence: CASSSSGNSWGEQFF. DNA of the CDR3: TGTGCCAGCAGCAGTAGCGGGAACAGCTGGGGTGAGCAGTTCTTC.

Concerning this clonotype: The CDR3 end shows no conserved phenylalanine or tryptophan, and so a read error is likely. This chain connects TRBV27 to TRBJ2-7; D is perhaps TRBD1 (6 bases). The CDR3 loop spans 14 amino acids. CDR1 MNHEY and CDR2 SMNVEV come from the germline V gene (reference sequence). V was shortened by 6 bases and J by 6 bases, with 18 bases between the two germline ends. CDR3 DNA sequence: TGTGCCAGCAGACCCACAGGGTCCCTCTCCGAGCAGTACCTC. Translated: CASRPTGSLSEQYL.

The V call is TRBV6-2 or TRBV6-3, the J call TRBJ2-7, with D hard to call. This CDR3 contains 14 residues. Germline values: CDR1 MNHEY, CDR2 SVGEGT. V lost 3 bases, J lost 2 bases, and 11 bases lay in between. The CDR3 region has the DNA TGTGCCAGCAGTTATGCAGCGCCAGCCTACGAGCAGTACTTC. Its protein is CASSYAAPAYEQYF.

This clonotype has more than one count but fewer than ten. J is TRBJ2-3 and V is TRBV6-1; TRBD1 is a possible D gene (6 bases). The V gene lost 2 bases and the J gene lost 7 bases, with 7 bases spanning the gap. Germline CDR1 MNHNS, CDR2 SASEGT. The CDR3 runs 12 residues. The DNA of the CDR3 is TGTGCCAGCAGTGAAAGGGGGAATACGCAGTATTTT. Protein sequence: CASSERGNTQYF.

This chain uses TRBV3-1 with TRBJ2-1; D might be TRBD2 (6 bases). CDR1 and CDR2 from the germline V gene are LGHDT and YNNKEL (reference sequence). V lost 0 bases and J 9 bases, leaving 9 bases between the germline ends. CDR3 size: 13 residues. The CDR3 nucleotides are TGTGCCAGCAGCCAAGAACGGCGGGGTGAGCAGTTCTTC. It translates to CASSQERRGEQFF.

This clonotype was observed a handful of times. The chain combines TRBV19 with TRBJ2-7; 11 bases align to TRBD2. Germline loops: CDR1 LNHDA, CDR2 SQIVND (reference sequence). The CDR3 consists of 15 residues. Trimming took 4 bases from V and 3 from J; bases not matched to a gene: 5. CDR3 residues: CASSTPSGGNYEQYF. The CDR3, as DNA: TGTGCCAGTAGTACTCCTAGCGGGGGGAACTACGAGCAGTACTTC. The variable domain in full, with the rest retrieved from reference TRBV19 and TRBJ2-7, is DGGITQSPKYLFRKEGQNVTLSCEQNLNHDAMYWYRQDPGQGLRLIYYSQIVNDFQKGDIAEGYSVSREKKESFPLTVTSAQKNPTAFYLCASSTPSGGNYEQYFGPGTRLTVT.

This chain joins TRBV11-3 and TRBJ2-5; 12 bases fit TRBD2. Germline V lookup: CDR1 SGHNT, CDR2 YENEEA. Losses at the gene ends were 5 bases for V and 13 bases for J; bases not matched to a gene: 8. The CDR3 length is 13 residues. The CDR3 here is CASSDGLAGTGYF. The CDR3 nucleotides are TGTGCCAGCAGCGACGGACTAGCGGGAACGGGGTACTTC.

The CDR3 protein is CASSFSISNQPQHF. The CDR3 nucleotides read TGTGCCAGCAGTTTTTCTATTAGCAATCAGCCCCAGCATTTT. The J gene is TRBJ1-5, the V gene TRBV12-3 or TRBV12-4; D is unclear. The CDR3 has 14 residues. V lost 3 bases to trimming and J lost 0 bases, with 6 bases between them.

V usage is TRBV30 and J usage is TRBJ1-2, with D tentatively TRBD1 (6 bases). The V gene's germline CDR1 is GTSNPN and CDR2 SVGIG (reference sequence). The CDR3 spans 11 residues. CDR3 sequence: CARGPSYGYTF. CDR3 DNA: TGTGCTCGGGGGCCCTCCTATGGCTACACCTTC.

The V gene is TRBV5-4, the J gene TRBJ2-3; D tentatively reads TRBD1 or TRBD2 (7 bases each). V lost 7 bases, J lost 6 bases, and 21 bases lay in between. This CDR3 comprises 15 residues. Per the germline V gene, CDR1 is SGHNT and CDR2 is YYREEE (reference sequence). CDR3 nucleotides: TGTGCCAGCTCCCCCAGGGGGGGGGGATACGATACGCAGTATTTT. It yields the protein CASSPRGGGYDTQYF. Full variable domain (rest looked up from reference TRBV5-4 and TRBJ2-3): ETGVTQSPTHLIKTRGQQVTLRCSSQSGHNTVSWYQQALGQGPQFIFQYYREEENGRGNFPPRFSGLQFPNYSSELNVNALELDDSALYLCASSPRGGGYDTQYFGPGTRLTVL.

The V gene is TRBV19, the J gene TRBJ1-4; D gene unclear. The CDR3 extends over 14 amino acids. Germline lookup yields CDR1 LNHDA and CDR2 SQIVND (reference sequence). V was trimmed by 3 bases and J by 8 bases, leaving 13 bases between them. This chain's CDR3 is CASSMPVLGEKLFF. As DNA, the CDR3 is TGTGCCAGTAGTATGCCCGTCCTTGGGGAAAAACTGTTTTTT.

The V and J genes are TRBV2 and TRBJ2-4; TRBD2 matches 10 bases. Looked up from germline, CDR1 is SNHLY and CDR2 is FYNNEI. CDR3 length equals 13 residues. With V trimmed by 8 bases and J by 7 bases, 5 bases remained unmatched. Here the CDR3 DNA reads TGTGCCAGCTCGACTAGCGGGTTTAACATTCAGTACTTC. It is translated as CASSTSGFNIQYF.

The J gene is TRBJ1-1, the V gene TRBV4-1; D call uncertain. V lost 2 bases and J 0 bases, leaving 10 bases between the germline ends. The germline V gene encodes CDR1 MGHRA and CDR2 YSYEKL. This CDR3 comprises 15 residues. CDR3 bases: TGCGCCAGCAGCCAATCCACGGCAGTGAACACTGAAGCTTTCTTT. It codes for CASSQSTAVNTEAFF.

The chain joins TRBV6-6 to TRBJ2-3; tentatively, D is TRBD2 (5 bases). The germline V gene encodes CDR1 MNHNY and CDR2 SVGAGI (reference sequence). There are 12 residues in the CDR3. Trimming shortened V by 8 bases and J by 5 bases, and 11 bases separated the two germline ends. The CDR3 DNA sequence: TGTGCCAGCGATCCCGGGGTAGATACGCAGTATTTT. Encoded protein: CASDPGVDTQYF.